This T cell receptor beta chain was recovered during a study of identifying expanded T cells in peripheral blood. V was clipped by 1 base and J by 2 bases; unmatched bases: 2. Germline CDR1 reads SGHTA; CDR2 reads FQGNSA. This CDR3 has 15 residues. TCRdb's copy holds only in-frame clones and misses some; the assay was immunoSEQ multiplex PCR. The sample includes about 97,000 clones, more than 70% of them seen just once. The sample taken for sequencing was blood. This sequence originates from a person aged 18-69 years in good health. The V call is TRBV7-2, the J call TRBJ2-7, with 10 bases fitting TRBD2. The CDR3 loop is CASSLGAGGTYEQYF. The CDR3 bases are TGTGCCAGCAGCTTAGGAGCGGGAGGGACCTACGAGCAGTACTTC.